These 23 T cell receptor beta chains came from one sample sequenced in a study of cytomegalovirus exposure and HLA in healthy donors. Some clones are missing from TCRdb's copy, which holds only in-frame ones; the method was immunoSEQ multiplex PCR. The sample has 130,000 or so clones, roughly 89% seen once. The sequencing input was PBMCs. The receptor source for this set is a woman younger than 35 in good health and CMV-seropositive.

The genes are TRBV4-3 and TRBJ2-7; TRBD1 is a possible D gene (6 bases). The V gene lost 1 base and the J gene lost 4 bases, with 11 bases spanning the gap. The CDR3 is 14 residues long. CDR1 and CDR2 (germline): LGHNA, YSLEER. The CDR3 loop reads CASSQVAGEYEQYF. CDR3 coding DNA: TGCGCCAGCAGCCAAGTAGCAGGGGAATACGAGCAGTACTTC.

This clone was recorded only once. The gene calls are TRBV27 and TRBJ1-5; TRBD1 matches 8 bases. The trim removed 5 bases at V and 7 bases at J, leaving 7 bases unmatched. Germline V gives CDR1 MNHEY, CDR2 SMNVEV (reference sequence). The CDR3 loop spans 14 amino acids. The CDR3, as DNA: TGTGCCAGCAGTCTTCAGGGGGCGAGCCAGCCCCAGCATTTT. It codes for CASSLQGASQPQHF.

The V and J genes are TRBV27 and TRBJ2-5, with a possible D match to TRBD2 (6 bases). V was shortened by 1 base and J by 5 bases, with 11 bases between the two germline ends. The CDR3 has 14 amino acids. Per germline, CDR1 MNHEY and CDR2 SMNVEV (reference sequence). The DNA for the CDR3 is TGTGCCAGCAGTTTATGGGGGGTAGAGGAGACCCAGTACTTC. The encoded protein is CASSLWGVEETQYF.

This sequence joins TRBV18 and TRBJ2-5; D is uncertain. The germline V gene encodes CDR1 KGHSH and CDR2 LQKENI. This CDR3 has 14 amino acids. V was trimmed by 0 bases and J by 7 bases, leaving 12 bases between them. Here the CDR3 DNA reads TGTGCCAGCTCACCACCTAGTACCTCCGGGACCCAGTACTTC. Protein: CASSPPSTSGTQYF.

This rearrangement joins TRBV5-1 to TRBJ1-6; a weak D match, TRBD1 (6 bases). Trimming took off 4 bases at V and 9 bases at J, with 17 bases between the two ends. Germline V gene data show CDR1 as SGHRS and CDR2 as YFSETQ. This CDR3 spans 15 amino acids. The CDR3 DNA is TGCGCCAGCAGCGAGCCCGGGACACCATCTTCACCCCTCCACTTT. Protein sequence: CASSEPGTPSSPLHF.

The chain links TRBV7-8 to TRBJ2-7, with TRBD1 identical over 7 bases. Per germline, CDR1 SGHVS and CDR2 FQNEAQ. This CDR3 comprises 16 residues. V shed 4 bases, J shed 4 bases, and the junction held 13 bases outside the gene matches. CDR3 sequence (DNA): TGTGCCAGCAGCTCCAGTATAGCCGGGACAGCGTACGAGCAGTACTTC. This translates into CASSSSIAGTAYEQYF.

V gene TRBV28 combines with J gene TRBJ2-1; D unresolved. This CDR3 spans 14 amino acids. The V and J ends lost 5 bases and 0 bases respectively, with 8 bases between them. Looked up from germline, CDR1 is MDHEN and CDR2 is SYDVKM. The CDR3 reads CASSDTSSYNEQFF. CDR3 DNA sequence: TGTGCCAGCAGTGACACGAGCTCCTACAATGAGCAGTTCTTC.

The gene calls are TRBV28 and TRBJ2-5; 11 nucleotides match TRBD1. Germline assignment: CDR1 MDHEN and CDR2 SYDVKM. Germline trimming cut 5 bases from V and 4 bases from J; bases unmatched to any gene: 12. The CDR3 is 17 residues long. The CDR3 sequence is CASSPQSRTGGPETQYF. CDR3 DNA: TGTGCCAGCAGTCCACAATCGAGGACAGGGGGCCCAGAGACCCAGTACTTC.

In its sample, this clone was seen a few times. The chain couples TRBV5-1 to TRBJ2-7; D perhaps matches TRBD2 (7 bases). The CDR3 spans 14 residues. V was cut by 3 bases and J by 3 bases, with 13 bases left in between. CDR1 SGHRS and CDR2 YFSETQ come from the germline V gene. CDR3 sequence (DNA): TGCGCCAGCAGCTACGGGGGGCTGATCTACGAGCAGTACTTC. Translating gives CASSYGGLIYEQYF.

The chain employs TRBV29-1 and TRBJ1-1, with unresolved D. CDR1 and CDR2 from the germline V gene are SQVTM and ANQGSEA. Deletions cut 4 bases from V and 6 bases from J, with 12 bases between. This CDR3 comprises 12 residues. For the CDR3, the DNA is TGCAGCGTTGCAAGAGGCGGAGCTGAAGCTTTCTTT. Protein product: CSVARGGAEAFF.

The V gene is TRBV7-2, the J gene TRBJ2-5; 9 positions agree with TRBD2. Germline CDR1 SGHTA, CDR2 FQGNSA. Trimming took 2 bases from V and 9 from J; bases not matched to a gene: 4. The CDR3 is made up of 13 amino acids. The CDR3 DNA reads as TGTGCCAGCAGCTTAAGCGGGGGGCTGGCCCAGTACTTC. This translates into CASSLSGGLAQYF.

V is TRBV5-1 and J is TRBJ2-7, with 8 bases that match TRBD1. Germline assignment: CDR1 SGHRS and CDR2 YFSETQ. Trimming removed 0 bases from V and 2 bases from J; junction bases left unmatched: 4. The CDR3 consists of 15 residues. CDR3 sequence: CASSLGQGLAYEQYF. The CDR3 nucleotides read TGCGCCAGCAGCTTGGGACAGGGGCTTGCCTACGAGCAGTACTTC.

The chain couples TRBV6-1 to TRBJ1-1, with D possibly matching TRBD1 (6 bases). Germline CDR1 and CDR2: MNHNS and SASEGT. Trimming pared 8 bases from V and 1 base from J, leaving 14 bases between. The CDR3 has 14 residues. The CDR3 bases are TGTGCCAGCGGCTCCGGACAGAAGAACACTGAAGCTTTCTTT. Translated, it gives CASGSGQKNTEAFF.

There are a few counts of this clone. The chain links TRBV7-7 to TRBJ1-4; D is possibly TRBD1 (5 bases). This CDR3 contains 14 residues. V was shortened by 5 bases and J by 6 bases, with 13 bases between the two germline ends. The germline gives CDR1 SSHAT, CDR2 FNYEAQ (reference sequence). This CDR3 is CASSPGGSDEKLFF. The CDR3 nucleotides are TGTGCCAGCAGCCCGGGGGGTTCCGATGAAAAACTGTTTTTT.

The chain is built from TRBV27 and TRBJ2-5; 8 nucleotides agree with TRBD1. Trimming at V came to 5 bases and at J to 1 base, leaving 6 bases not matched to a gene. The CDR3 extends over 15 amino acids. Germline CDR1 reads MNHEY; CDR2 reads SMNVEV (reference sequence). The CDR3 nucleotides are TGTGCCAGCAGTCCTGGACAGGGAGGCCAAGAGACCCAGTACTTC. Amino acid sequence: CASSPGQGGQETQYF.

This clone was recorded once. The V and J genes are TRBV7-2 and TRBJ1-2; unclear D gene. V lost 1 base and J lost 6, with 15 bases in between. The CDR3 is 15 residues long. Germline V gives CDR1 SGHTA, CDR2 FQGNSA. The CDR3 protein is CASSLGPGKNDGYTF. The CDR3, as DNA: TGTGCCAGCAGCTTAGGACCCGGGAAAAATGATGGCTACACCTTC.

The chain combines TRBV6-5 with TRBJ1-2, with TRBD1 as a possible D gene (5 bases). This CDR3 region has 14 residues. The germline V and J ends were trimmed by 5 bases and 4 bases, with 14 bases remaining between them. CDR1 is MNHEY, CDR2 SVGAGI, per germline. CDR3 coding DNA: TGTGCCAGCAGTAGACAGTCTGGGTCCTATGGCTACACCTTC. Protein product: CASSRQSGSYGYTF.

This chain uses TRBV7-8 with TRBJ1-1; the D is unclear. V lost 5 bases and J lost 0, with 10 bases in between. The CDR3 is 14 residues long. Germline V CDR1 and CDR2: SGHVS, FQNEAQ. The CDR3 is CASSPGGVNTEAFF. CDR3 coding DNA: TGTGCCAGCAGCCCCGGCGGGGTGAACACTGAAGCTTTCTTT.

This rearrangement joins TRBV11-2 to TRBJ2-7; 8 nucleotides match TRBD1. The CDR3 is 14 residues long. Germline assignment: CDR1 SGHAT and CDR2 FQNNGV. With V trimmed by 1 base and J by 4 bases, 3 bases remained unmatched. DNA for the CDR3: TGTGCCAGCAGCTTAGGGAGACAGGGGTACGAGCAGTACTTC. This codes for CASSLGRQGYEQYF.

The chain recombines TRBV27 with TRBJ2-7; maybe TRBD1 (6 bases). This CDR3 is built from 16 residues. Trimming took off 3 bases at V and 2 bases at J, with 17 bases between the two ends. Germline V gene data show CDR1 as MNHEY and CDR2 as SMNVEV (reference sequence). The CDR3 loop is CASSLTGGSHPYEQYF. CDR3 nucleotides: TGTGCCAGCAGTTTGACAGGAGGCAGCCACCCCTACGAGCAGTACTTC.

V gene TRBV5-1 combines with J gene TRBJ2-3; a possible D gene is TRBD2 (5 bases). The CDR3 runs 12 residues. CDR1 is SGHRS and CDR2 is YFSETQ in the germline V gene. Between the trimmed V and J ends, which lost 3 bases and 14 bases, there was a span of 16 bases. The CDR3 DNA sequence: TGCGCCAGCAGCTCTAGCTTAGACTCCTCGTATTTT. It codes for CASSSSLDSSYF. The variable domain in full, completed from reference TRBV5-1 and TRBJ2-3, reads KAGVTQTPRYLIKTRGQQVTLSCSPISGHRSVSWYQQTPGQGLQFLFEYFSETQRNKGNFPGRFSGRQFSNSRSEMNVSTLELGDSALYLCASSSSLDSSYFGPGTRLTVL.

The chain carries TRBV11-3 and TRBJ2-3, with 8 bases fitting TRBD2. V gave up 4 bases and J gave up 6 bases; unmatched junction bases: 0. CDR1 is SGHNT and CDR2 is YENEEA in the germline V gene. CDR3 length equals 12 residues. CDR3 loop: CASSSGGDTQYF. The CDR3 DNA reads as TGTGCCAGCAGCTCGGGAGGGGATACGCAGTATTTT.

The V and J genes are TRBV5-6 and TRBJ1-5; 9 bases are shared with TRBD1. V lost 7 bases and J lost 5; bases outside the gene matches: 7. Per germline, CDR1 SGHDT and CDR2 YYEEEE. CDR3 length: 14 amino acids. The CDR3 sequence: CASATGGAYQPQHF. The CDR3 DNA sequence: TGTGCCAGCGCTACAGGGGGCGCGTATCAGCCCCAGCATTTT.